The following is a TCR beta chain sequence with its context. These data are taken from a study of shared clonotypes between healthy human individuals. Using immunoSEQ multiplex PCR, the repertoire was profiled, and TCRdb retains in-frame clones only, with some absent. The sample has hundreds of thousands of clones; around 77% are singletons. The source material was PBMCs. This clonotype was sampled from a woman between 40 and 50 years old in good health. Some clones in this sample may be carry-over from other donors' samples.

The CDR3 here is CASTTGITDTQYF. The DNA for the CDR3 is TGCGCCAGCACGACGGGAATCACAGATACGCAGTATTTT. The chain recombines TRBV5-1 with TRBJ2-3, with a weak D call TRBD2 (5 bases). V lost 6 bases, J lost 2 bases, and 10 bases lay in between. The CDR3 runs to 13 residues. Per the germline V gene, CDR1 is SGHRS and CDR2 is YFSETQ.